This T cell receptor beta chain was documented in a study of blood T cell repertoires in COVID-19. The ends lost 4 bases at V and 8 bases at J; junction bases unmatched: 19. The CDR3 runs 19 residues. This study enrolled people aged 18 to 89 from under 25 US geographic areas. Cohorts were based on clinical histories the participants reported. Sequencing was performed with immunoSEQ multiplex PCR; in TCRdb, only in-frame clones are kept and a portion is missing. This table holds roughly 320,000 clones, under 90% found once. Sample: PBMCs or T cells enriched from blood (not recorded which). The clonotype originates from a young man who had recovered from COVID-19. The chain has TRBV23-1 and TRBJ2-1, with 11 bases fitting TRBD2. TRBV23-1 belongs to the ORF category, with a function that is uncertain. In nucleotides, the CDR3 is TGCGCCAGCAGTCTCAACCCGAAAGGACTAGCGGGCTACGGGGATGAGCAGTTCTTC. Translation: CASSLNPKGLAGYGDEQFF.